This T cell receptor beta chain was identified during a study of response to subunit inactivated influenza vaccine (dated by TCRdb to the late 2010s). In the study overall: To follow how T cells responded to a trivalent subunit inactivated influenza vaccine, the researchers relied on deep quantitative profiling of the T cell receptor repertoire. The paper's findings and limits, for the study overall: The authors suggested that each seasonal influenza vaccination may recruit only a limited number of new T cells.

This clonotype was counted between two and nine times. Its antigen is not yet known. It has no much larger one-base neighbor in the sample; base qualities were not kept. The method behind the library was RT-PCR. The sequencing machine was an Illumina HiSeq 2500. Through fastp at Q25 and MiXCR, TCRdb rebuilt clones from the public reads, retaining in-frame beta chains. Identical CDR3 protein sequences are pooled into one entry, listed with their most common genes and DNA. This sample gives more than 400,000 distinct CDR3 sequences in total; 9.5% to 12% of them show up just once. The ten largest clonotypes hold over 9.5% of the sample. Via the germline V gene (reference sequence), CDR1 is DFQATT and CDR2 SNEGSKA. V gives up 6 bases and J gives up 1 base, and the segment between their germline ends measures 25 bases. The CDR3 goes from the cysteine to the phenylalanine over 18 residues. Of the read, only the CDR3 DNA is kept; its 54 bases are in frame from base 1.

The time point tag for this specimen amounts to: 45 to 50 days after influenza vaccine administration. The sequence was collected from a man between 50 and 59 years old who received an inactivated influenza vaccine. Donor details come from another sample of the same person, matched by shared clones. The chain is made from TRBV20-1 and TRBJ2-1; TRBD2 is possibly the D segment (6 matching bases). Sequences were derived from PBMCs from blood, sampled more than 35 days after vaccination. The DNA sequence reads TGCAGTGCCAGGGAGCGGGCGACGTTGAGTAAATCCTACAATGAGCAGTTCTTC. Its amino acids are CSARERATLSKSYNEQFF.